This record looks at one T cell receptor beta chain sequence and its context. Antigen specificity is unknown. Primed by a sample-barcoded 5' primer and a J-beta primer mix, a second PCR proceeded for about 7 to 12 cycles. TCRdb ran MiXCR on the 5' RACE reads and lists one entry per CDR3 protein. The repertoire includes about 760,000 distinct CDR3 sequences, more than 55% of them detected once, and under 30% sits in the top ten. The sample is drawn from a study of blood T cells in healthy people across ages. Study-wide context: Per two T cells, template switching captured roughly one barcoded beta molecule.

Germline V gene lookup returns CDR1 LGHDT and CDR2 YNNKEL (reference sequence). This CDR3 region has 13 residues. V lost 0 bases to trimming and J lost 8 bases, with 8 bases between them. Study-wide findings and caveats: Diversity figures derived from one million T cells were judged to underestimate the true value.

The chain carries TRBV3-1 and TRBJ2-1; D gene ambiguous. The source of this sequence is a man aged 40-55 years in good health. The sequencing input was blood. CDR3 residues: CASSQDLFHEQFF. As DNA, the CDR3 is TGTGCCAGCAGCCAAGATTTGTTTCATGAGCAGTTCTTC.